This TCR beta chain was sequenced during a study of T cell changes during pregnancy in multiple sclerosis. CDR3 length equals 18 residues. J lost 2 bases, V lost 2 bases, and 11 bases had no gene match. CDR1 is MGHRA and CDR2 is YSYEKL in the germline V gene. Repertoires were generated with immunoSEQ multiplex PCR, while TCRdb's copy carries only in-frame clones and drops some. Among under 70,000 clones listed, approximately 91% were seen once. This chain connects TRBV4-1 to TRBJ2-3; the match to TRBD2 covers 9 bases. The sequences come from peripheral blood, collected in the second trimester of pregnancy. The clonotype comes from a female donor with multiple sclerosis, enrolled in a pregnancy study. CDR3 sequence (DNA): TGCGCCAGCAGCCAAAGGAGTAGCGGGGGATTCTCCACAGATACGCAGTATTTT. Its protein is CASSQRSSGGFSTDTQYF.